A single sample is the source of the 27 T cell receptor beta chains below, sequenced in a study of cytomegalovirus exposure and HLA in healthy donors. Primers: 60 Vbeta forward and 13 Jbeta reverse. Method: immunoSEQ multiplex PCR; TCRdb's copy keeps in-frame clones and lacks some. The table lists fewer than 200,000 clones, about four fifths of them singletons, with over 1.5% in the top ten. Sequenced sample: PBMCs. These receptors were taken from a middle-aged man in good health and CMV-seropositive.

CDR3 sequence (DNA): TGTGCCAGCAGTGGGACTAGCGGAACCCAAGAGACCCAGTACTTC. It yields the protein CASSGTSGTQETQYF. The rearrangement links TRBV6-8 to TRBJ2-5, with TRBD2 matching 11 bases. Germline assignment: CDR1 MNHGY and CDR2 SAAAGT. The CDR3 has 15 residues. V was clipped by 5 bases and J by 1 base; unmatched bases: 3.

Here the CDR3 reads CASSVVEYTGELFF. CDR3 nucleotides: TGTGCCAGCAGCGTAGTGGAGTACACCGGGGAGCTGTTTTTT. This sequence joins TRBV9 and TRBJ2-2; no clear D gene. CDR3 size: 14 residues. V lost 0 bases, J lost 3 bases, and 6 bases lay in between. Germline loops: CDR1 SGDLS, CDR2 YYNGEE.

The rearrangement uses TRBV9 and TRBJ2-2, with 8 bases lining up with TRBD1. The V gene's germline CDR1 is SGDLS and CDR2 YYNGEE. J lost 5 bases, V lost 3 bases, and 3 bases had no gene match. The CDR3 loop spans 14 amino acids. CDR3 amino acids: CASSAQGATGELFF. For the CDR3, the DNA is TGTGCCAGCAGCGCCCAGGGGGCTACCGGGGAGCTGTTTTTT.

This chain uses TRBV27 with TRBJ2-1; the match to TRBD2 covers 8 bases. CDR1 and CDR2 from the germline V gene are MNHEY and SMNVEV (reference sequence). The CDR3 has 15 residues. The V segment lost 5 bases and the J segment 6 bases; nucleotides outside the gene matches: 9. The CDR3: CASSRQRESINEQFF. The CDR3 coding sequence is TGTGCCAGCAGTCGCCAGCGGGAGTCTATCAATGAGCAGTTCTTC.

The V and J genes are TRBV6-1 and TRBJ1-2, with 9 bases fitting TRBD1. The germline gives CDR1 MNHNS, CDR2 SASEGT. Germline trimming cut 7 bases from V and 4 bases from J; bases unmatched to any gene: 10. The CDR3 loop spans 15 amino acids. In nucleotides, the CDR3 is TGTGCCAGCACTCCTACAGGGGGCGCGCCCTATGGCTACACCTTC. It encodes CASTPTGGAPYGYTF.

The chain uses TRBV7-9 and TRBJ1-1; D might be TRBD1 (5 bases). Germline lookup yields CDR1 SEHNR and CDR2 FQNEAQ (reference sequence). The CDR3 runs to 13 residues. The V gene lost 5 bases and the J gene lost 4 bases, with 11 bases spanning the gap. The CDR3 DNA reads TGTGCCAGCAGCCCAGACAGTTCCACTGAAGCTTTCTTT. Residues: CASSPDSSTEAFF. Filled out from reference TRBV7-9 and TRBJ1-1, the complete variable domain reads DTGVSQNPRHKITKRGQNVTFRCDPISEHNRLYWYRQTLGQGPEFLTYFQNEAQLEKSRLLSDRFSAERPKGSFSTLEIQRTEQGDSAMYLCASSPDSSTEAFFGQGTRLTVV.

The CDR3 loop reads CACPTGVYGYTF. The CDR3 bases are TGTGCCTGCCCTACCGGGGTCTATGGCTACACCTTC. J is TRBJ1-2 and V is TRBV30; unclear D gene. The CDR3 contains 12 residues. Trimming left V 6 bases short and J 4 bases short, with 12 bases between. Germline V lookup: CDR1 GTSNPN, CDR2 SVGIG (reference sequence).

The genes are TRBV19 and TRBJ2-7; TRBD2 aligns across 12 bases. Germline values: CDR1 LNHDA, CDR2 SQIVND (reference sequence). The CDR3 loop spans 16 amino acids. V shed 5 bases and J 1 base; nucleotides not matched to a gene: 6. The CDR3 bases are TGTGCCAGTAGTGAGGGACTAGCGGGTGCTTCCTACGAGCAGTACTTC. Translation gives CASSEGLAGASYEQYF. Full variable domain (outside the CDR3, taken from reference TRBV19 and TRBJ2-7): DGGITQSPKYLFRKEGQNVTLSCEQNLNHDAMYWYRQDPGQGLRLIYYSQIVNDFQKGDIAEGYSVSREKKESFPLTVTSAQKNPTAFYLCASSEGLAGASYEQYFGPGTRLTVT.

This chain links TRBV9 with TRBJ1-1, with D tentatively TRBD1 (5 bases). This CDR3 has 13 amino acids. V was shortened by 2 bases and J by 1 base, with 6 bases between the two germline ends. CDR1 is SGDLS, CDR2 YYNGEE, per germline. The CDR3 here is CASSVDRNTEAFF. CDR3 bases: TGTGCCAGCAGCGTCGACAGGAACACTGAAGCTTTCTTT.

The J gene is TRBJ2-5, the V gene TRBV28, with unresolved D. CDR1 and CDR2 (germline): MDHEN, SYDVKM. The CDR3 is made up of 13 amino acids. Trimming stripped 7 bases from V and 7 bases from J, with 16 bases between. The CDR3 nucleotides read TGTGCCAGCATTCCTCGGATTCGCGGGACCCAGTACTTC. Translation gives CASIPRIRGTQYF.

The CDR3 region is CAIMGGYEQYF. CDR3 nucleotides: TGTGCCATCATGGGGGGCTACGAGCAGTACTTC. The V gene is TRBV28, the J gene TRBJ2-7; tentatively, D is TRBD2 (6 bases). The length of the CDR3 is 11 residues. The germline CDR1 and CDR2 sequences are MDHEN and SYDVKM. Between the trimmed V and J ends, which lost 10 bases and 3 bases, there was a span of 10 bases.

Here the CDR3 DNA reads TGCAGCTACTGGTTCAATGAGCAGTTCTTC. Translated: CSYWFNEQFF. This rearrangement joins TRBV20-1 to TRBJ2-1; D is uncertain. The CDR3 extends over 10 amino acids. The germline V gene encodes CDR1 DFQATT and CDR2 SNEGSKA (reference sequence).

Comments on this clone: One end of the junction varies from germline; a read error may be responsible. The rearrangement joins TRBV5-4 to TRBJ2-4; 12 positions match TRBD2. CDR1 and CDR2 from the germline V gene are SGHNT and YYREEE (reference sequence). This CDR3 spans 18 amino acids. CDR3 residues: CASSAGTSGRSAKNSQYF. CDR3 nucleotides: TGTGCCAGCAGCGCCGGAACTAGCGGGAGGAGCGCCAAAAACAGTCAGTACTTC.

The V call is TRBV6-1, the J call TRBJ2-7, with 9 nucleotides matching TRBD2. The CDR3 is 15 residues long. The V gene end was trimmed by 0 bases and the J gene end by 2 bases; junction bases not matched to a gene: 2. Germline CDR1 and CDR2: MNHNS and SASEGT. The CDR3 protein is CASSEAGGRAYEQYF. The DNA for the CDR3 is TGTGCCAGCAGTGAAGCTGGCGGGAGGGCCTACGAGCAGTACTTC.

The chain couples TRBV7-2 to TRBJ2-7; D remains ambiguous. Trimming cost V 5 bases and J 2 bases, with 4 bases left between them. Per the germline V gene, CDR1 is SGHTA and CDR2 is FQGNSA. This CDR3 is built from 11 residues. CDR3 bases: TGTGCCAGCAGCGGCCCCTACGAGCAGTACTTC. Protein: CASSGPYEQYF.

The rearrangement links TRBV9 to TRBJ2-5; TRBD2 matches 11 bases. The DNA end is more similar to TRBJ2-7, so the J call may be wrong. This CDR3 has 15 amino acids. Germline V gene sequence: CDR1 SGDLS, CDR2 YYNGEE. The CDR3 region has the DNA TGTGCCAGCAGTGGAACTAGCGGGAGTGCCTACGAGCAGTACTTC. Translating gives CASSGTSGSAYEQYF.

The V and J genes are TRBV30 and TRBJ2-6, with a weak D call TRBD2 (6 bases). The CDR3 runs 15 residues. Germline V gives CDR1 GTSNPN, CDR2 SVGIG (reference sequence). The CDR3 DNA reads as TGTGCGCGGACCGGGGGAAACTCTGGGGCCAACGTCCTGACTTTC. Its translation is CARTGGNSGANVLTF.

The rearrangement links TRBV29-1 to TRBJ2-1, with 11 bases matching TRBD1. The V and J ends lost 8 bases and 7 bases, in that order; junction bases with no gene match: 7. The CDR3 contains 13 residues. Germline lookup yields CDR1 SQVTM and CDR2 ANQGSEA. CDR3 bases: TGCAGCTGTTGGGACAGGGGGGGAAATGAGCAGTTCTTC. Its translation is CSCWDRGGNEQFF.

The rearrangement uses TRBV27 and TRBJ2-2, with D perhaps TRBD1 (6 bases). The CDR3 covers 14 residues. Germline V gives CDR1 MNHEY, CDR2 SMNVEV (reference sequence). V lost 1 base and J lost 5, with 8 bases in between. The CDR3 spells CASSLYTGTGELFF. The DNA for the CDR3 is TGTGCCAGCAGTTTATACACAGGGACCGGGGAGCTGTTTTTT.

The rearrangement uses TRBV2 and TRBJ2-7; D is perhaps TRBD2 (7 bases). The germline gives CDR1 SNHLY, CDR2 FYNNEI. The CDR3 is 15 residues long. Trimming removed 4 bases at V and 0 bases at J, with 13 bases between. CDR3 DNA: TGTGCCAGCAGTGGGGAGGGCAGGGGCTCCTACGAGCAGTACTTC. It is translated as CASSGEGRGSYEQYF. The variable domain in full, completed from reference TRBV2 and TRBJ2-7, reads EPEVTQTPSHQVTQMGQEVILRCVPISNHLYFYWYRQILGQKVEFLVSFYNNEISEKSEIFDDQFSVERPDGSNFTLKIRSTKLEDSAMYFCASSGEGRGSYEQYFGPGTRLTVT.

The chain employs TRBV5-1 and TRBJ2-1, with 7 bases fitting TRBD2. Per the germline V gene, CDR1 is SGHRS and CDR2 is YFSETQ. The CDR3 spans 18 residues. After removal of 4 bases from V and 3 bases from J, the junction contained 16 bases not matched to a gene. This CDR3 is CASSTPPGGRAHYNEQFF. CDR3 nucleotide sequence: TGCGCCAGCAGCACCCCCCCCGGGGGGAGGGCGCACTACAATGAGCAGTTCTTC. Supplemented by reference TRBV5-1 and TRBJ2-1, the full variable domain reads KAGVTQTPRYLIKTRGQQVTLSCSPISGHRSVSWYQQTPGQGLQFLFEYFSETQRNKGNFPGRFSGRQFSNSRSEMNVSTLELGDSALYLCASSTPPGGRAHYNEQFFGPGTRLTVL.

This chain joins TRBV6-5 and TRBJ2-2, with a tentative D call TRBD2 (6 bases). The CDR3 sequence is 14 residues long. Germline CDR1 MNHEY, CDR2 SVGAGI. Trimming pared 2 bases from V and 6 bases from J, leaving 10 bases between. The CDR3 is CASSYGTGAGELFF. CDR3 DNA: TGTGCCAGCAGTTACGGCACGGGAGCCGGGGAGCTGTTTTTT.

This clone was picked up one time. V gene TRBV27 combines with J gene TRBJ1-5; D gene uncertain. This CDR3 spans 15 amino acids. In germline, CDR1 is MNHEY, CDR2 SMNVEV (reference sequence). Trimming pared 0 bases from V and 7 bases from J, leaving 13 bases between. The CDR3 region is CASSLSSSHGQPQHF. Here the CDR3 DNA reads TGTGCCAGCAGTTTATCCTCAAGTCATGGCCAGCCCCAGCATTTT.

This clone has only one observation. The V call is TRBV5-1, the J call TRBJ1-2; D perhaps matches TRBD1 (5 bases). The V and J ends lost 4 bases and 0 bases respectively, with 10 bases between them. The germline gives CDR1 SGHRS, CDR2 YFSETQ. The CDR3 is 14 residues long. As DNA, the CDR3 is TGCGCCAGCAGCCCCGGGACTACTAACTATGGCTACACCTTC. Residues: CASSPGTTNYGYTF.

The chain joins TRBV7-8 to TRBJ1-5; D call uncertain. Germline V gene lookup returns CDR1 SGHVS and CDR2 FQNEAQ. V was clipped by 2 bases and J by 6 bases, with 11 bases between them. The CDR3 is 14 amino acids. The CDR3 DNA sequence: TGTGCCAGCAGCTTATTATATGGAGCTCAGCCCCAGCATTTT. Its protein product is CASSLLYGAQPQHF.

The V gene is TRBV7-8, the J gene TRBJ2-1; D not certain. This CDR3 is 15 amino acids long. Germline values: CDR1 SGHVS, CDR2 FQNEAQ. V gave up 5 bases and J gave up 0 bases, with 11 bases separating them. The CDR3: CASSLREISYNEQFF. CDR3 in DNA: TGTGCCAGCAGCCTCCGAGAGATCTCCTACAATGAGCAGTTCTTC.

The chain carries TRBV6-4 and TRBJ2-3; D ambiguous. CDR1 is MRHNA, CDR2 SNTAGT, per germline. Trimming removed 3 bases from V and 0 bases from J, with 7 bases in between. This CDR3 has 14 amino acids. The CDR3 DNA reads as TGTGCCAGCAGTGAACACCCGAGCACAGATACGCAGTATTTT. This codes for CASSEHPSTDTQYF.